The rows below give T cell receptor beta chains drawn from one sample of a study of radiation and T cells in renal cell carcinoma. Profiling relied on immunoSEQ multiplex PCR, and the TCRdb table lists in-frame clones only, not all of them. The table lists 100,000 to 150,000 clones, roughly four fifths of them singletons. The sequencing here drew on blood, taken from a patient whose treatment included radiotherapy and nephrectomy. Source of these receptors: a woman aged 55 to 70 with renal cell carcinoma. Each CDR3 is given without its conserved first and last residue. The order of the fields is clone size, J gene, V gene, CDR3 protein. Not every row has a clone size; where given, it reads once, few, many or a size class.

- TRBJ2-1 TRBV19 ASSPWREGHNEQF
few TRBJ1-1 TRBV5-1 ASRLMNTEAF
- TRBJ2-2 TRBV4-2 ASSQDLGQGAGELF
- TRBJ2-3 TRBV4-3 ASRQGMPADTQY
- - TRBV28 ASSFSESYEQY
few TRBJ2-2 TRBV4-3 ASSQGTSAGELF
- TRBJ1-1 TRBV7-2 ASSLVFGRDTEAF
- TRBJ2-5 TRBV19 ASDQGLGGETQY
few TRBJ2-1 TRBV7-9 ASSYPRDSANEQF
- TRBJ2-7 TRBV6-1 ASSHLRGPSYEQY
- TRBJ2-5 TRBV7-9 ASAVYQETQY
- TRBJ2-1 TRBV4-1 ASSQALYNEQF
- TRBJ1-1 TRBV2 ASSEVENTEAF
- TRBJ1-2 TRBV29-1 SVQGGDSYGYT
- TRBJ2-2 TRBV5-1 ASSGGQMLYTGELF
- TRBJ2-1 TRBV4-2 ASSQQRELYNEQF
- TRBJ1-1 TRBV5-1 ASSQQGTNTEAF
- TRBJ1-1 TRBV6-5 ASRPRLRALPAAF
- TRBJ2-1 TRBV6-4 ASSPDGGVGNEQF
- TRBJ1-5 TRBV6-1 ASRQAANQPQH
- TRBJ1-2 TRBV5-1 ASSPDGGYNYGYT
- TRBJ2-3 TRBV13 ASSHPPQTDTQY
- TRBJ2-1 TRBV18 ASSPSSGGSFSYNEQF
- TRBJ1-3 TRBV19 ASSIQYSSGNTIY
- TRBJ2-7 TRBV6-6 ASNHRGGNEQY
- TRBJ1-1 TRBV27 ASSPGPITEAF
- TRBJ1-1 TRBV10-3 AISGVVSTEAF
- TRBJ1-2 TRBV15 ATSRGGQAYGYT
- TRBJ2-3 TRBV29-1 SVDQGGADTQY
- TRBJ2-2 TRBV7-9 ASSLDQPRGANTGELF
- TRBJ2-7 TRBV10-2 ASSALGQGYEQY
- TRBJ2-4 TRBV10-3 AISGTENIQY
- TRBJ2-1 TRBV4-3 ASSQTWGQVNSYNEQF
- TRBJ2-1 TRBV14 ASTDTHGVIAEQF
many TRBJ2-7 TRBV7-2 ASSSAGGGGYEQY
- TRBJ2-7 TRBV4-2 ASSQLGVEQY
few TRBJ2-3 TRBV9 ASTRFNTPTDTQY
- TRBJ1-2 TRBV28 ASIQGPAFIINYGYT
- TRBJ1-4 TRBV25-1 ASSERRGSSNEKLF
- TRBJ2-1 TRBV7-2 ASSLEVLGLGVYNEQF
- TRBJ1-2 TRBV6-1 ASQIGTSYGYT
- TRBJ2-1 TRBV19 ASSPRPSGGNEQF
- TRBJ2-7 TRBV7-2 ASSPPPGKQY
- TRBJ2-4 TRBV5-4 ASSLAPRGGLDIQY
- TRBJ2-1 TRBV5-4 ASSPSGYSSYNEQF
once TRBJ2-5 TRBV29-1 SVLGASGHQETQY
- TRBJ2-7 TRBV28 ASSQIGQGSYEQY
- TRBJ1-1 TRBV6-5 ASKGLSGTEAF
- TRBJ2-5 TRBV6-6 ASSYQGAGETQY
- TRBJ2-7 TRBV7-2 ASSLVVLAGGEQY
- TRBJ2-1 TRBV11-1 ASSLGSSGVNNEQF
few TRBJ1-6 TRBV2 ASSDRGFSPLH